The clone carrying this T cell receptor (beta chain) occurred many times. Its antigen is as yet unknown. TCRbeta library construction was performed incorporating unique molecular identifiers. TCRdb fed the PCR reads into MiXCR, producing one record per CDR3 protein. Among nearly 250,000 distinct CDR3 sequences listed, roughly 7.7% were seen once. The data derive from a study of T-cell reconstitution after alpha-beta-depleted transplantation in children. Regarding the study as a whole: Expanded clones from the graft, numbering several hundred, reportedly supplied alpha-beta T cells about two months after transplant.

The V end lost 5 bases, the J end lost 12 bases, and 12 bases lay between the germline ends. In germline, CDR1 is SGHVS, CDR2 FQNEAQ. This CDR3 spans 11 amino acids. The V gene is TRBV7-8, the J gene TRBJ2-3, with TRBD1 as a possible D gene (5 bases). Sequences were derived from PBMCs, mostly from graft donor cells, sampled 180 days after TCRalphabeta/CD19-depleted stem cell transplant. This clonotype originated in a male patient under 18 who had a stem cell transplant for acute lymphoblastic leukemia, so the T cells may come from the graft donor. The CDR3 spells CASSPKGPQYF. CDR3 DNA sequence: TGTGCCAGCAGCCCCAAGGGGCCCCAGTATTTT. Filled out from reference TRBV7-8 and TRBJ2-3, the complete variable domain reads GAGVSQSPRYKVAKRGQDVALRCDPISGHVSLFWYQQALGQGPEFLTYFQNEAQLDKSGLPSDRFFAERPEGSVSTLKIQRTQQEDSAVYLCASSPKGPQYFGPGTRLTVL.